This T cell receptor beta chain was identified during a study of blood T cell repertoires in COVID-19. Sequencing was performed with immunoSEQ multiplex PCR; in TCRdb, only in-frame clones are kept and a portion is missing. This sample yields about 19,000 clones, of which 80% to 90% are seen a single time; roughly 3.2% belongs to the top ten. The CDR3 is made up of 14 amino acids. V dropped 4 bases and J dropped 4 bases, with 14 bases sitting between them. The germline CDR1 and CDR2 sequences are SGHTA and FQGTGA. This sequence joins TRBV7-3 and TRBJ2-7; tentative D call: TRBD1 (6 bases). Sequenced material: peripheral blood. The sequence was obtained from a human donor in a cohort sampled during active COVID-19. In DNA form, the CDR3 reads TGTGCCAGCAGCTATTCCGGGACAACTTACGAGCAGTACTTC. Translation: CASSYSGTTYEQYF.